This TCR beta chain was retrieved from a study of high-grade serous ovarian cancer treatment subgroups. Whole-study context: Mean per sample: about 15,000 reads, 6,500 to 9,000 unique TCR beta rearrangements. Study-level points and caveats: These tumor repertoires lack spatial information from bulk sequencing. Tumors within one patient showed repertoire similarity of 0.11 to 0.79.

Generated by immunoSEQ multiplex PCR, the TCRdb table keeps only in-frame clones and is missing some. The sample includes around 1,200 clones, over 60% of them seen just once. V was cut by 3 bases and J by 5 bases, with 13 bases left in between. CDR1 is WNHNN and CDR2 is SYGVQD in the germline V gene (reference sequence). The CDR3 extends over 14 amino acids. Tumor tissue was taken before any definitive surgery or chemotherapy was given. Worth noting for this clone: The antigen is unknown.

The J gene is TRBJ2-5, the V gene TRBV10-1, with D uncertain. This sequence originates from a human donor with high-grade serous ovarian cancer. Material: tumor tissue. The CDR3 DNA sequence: TGCGCCAGCAGTGAAAGTCGTTTGAGTGAGACCCAGTACTTC. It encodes CASSESRLSETQYF.